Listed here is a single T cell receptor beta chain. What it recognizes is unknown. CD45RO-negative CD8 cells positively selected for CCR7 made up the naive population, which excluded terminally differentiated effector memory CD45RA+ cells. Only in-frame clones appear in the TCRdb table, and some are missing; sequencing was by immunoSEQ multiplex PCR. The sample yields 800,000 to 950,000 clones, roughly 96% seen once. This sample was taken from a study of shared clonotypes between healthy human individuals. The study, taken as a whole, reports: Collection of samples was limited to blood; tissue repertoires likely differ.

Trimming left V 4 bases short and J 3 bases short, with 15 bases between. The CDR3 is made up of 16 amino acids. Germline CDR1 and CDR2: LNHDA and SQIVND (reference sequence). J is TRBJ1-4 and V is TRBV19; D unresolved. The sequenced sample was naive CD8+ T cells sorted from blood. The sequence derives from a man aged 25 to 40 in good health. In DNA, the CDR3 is TGTGCCAGTAGTACGGTCGCGCAACGGGCTAATGAAAAACTGTTTTTT. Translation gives CASSTVAQRANEKLFF.